The 15 T cell receptor beta chains below all came from one sample that was sequenced in a study of blood T cell repertoires in COVID-19. Sequenced by immunoSEQ multiplex PCR; TCRdb stores in-frame clones only, minus some. Of over 100,000 clones listed, nearly 70% were seen once; the top ten hold approximately 2%. Input material: peripheral blood. Receptors were obtained from a woman in her seventies with acute or convalescent COVID-19.

The V gene is TRBV25-1, the J gene TRBJ2-7; possibly TRBD2 for D (5 bases). This CDR3 region has 11 residues. The V gene's germline CDR1 is MGHDK and CDR2 SYGVNS. Deletions cut 5 bases from V and 5 bases from J, with 7 bases between. The CDR3 DNA reads TGTGCCAGCAGTCCGAGGGACGAGCAGTACTTC. Amino acids: CASSPRDEQYF.

This chain links TRBV7-2 with TRBJ2-2, with 9 bases that match TRBD1. This CDR3 contains 15 residues. The J segment lost 8 bases and the V segment lost 4 bases, leaving 8 bases of the junction unmatched. Germline V gives CDR1 SGHTA, CDR2 FQGNSA. The CDR3 sequence is CASSSPGQGMGELFF. As DNA, the CDR3 is TGTGCCAGCAGCTCCCCCGGACAGGGGATGGGGGAGCTGTTTTTT.

This chain links TRBV7-2 with TRBJ2-3, with TRBD2 matching 9 bases. The junction had 8 bases not matched to a gene; V was cut back by 1 base and J by 6 bases. Germline-derived CDR1 and CDR2 are SGHTA and FQGNSA. CDR3 length: 16 residues. CDR3 nucleotides: TGTGCCAGCAGCTTAGAAGCGGGGGGAGTCGGGGATACGCAGTATTTT. This encodes CASSLEAGGVGDTQYF.

This clone was picked up one time. The chain couples TRBV11-2 to TRBJ2-3; a possible D gene is TRBD2 (5 bases). V was pared by 5 bases and J by 4 bases, with 22 bases between. Per germline, CDR1 SGHAT and CDR2 FQNNGV. CDR3 size: 17 residues. CDR3: CASSPRVGSVGADTQYF. DNA for the CDR3: TGTGCCAGCAGCCCTCGGGTGGGTAGCGTCGGGGCAGATACGCAGTATTTT. Using reference TRBV11-2 and TRBJ2-3 for the parts outside the CDR3, the full variable domain is EAGVAQSPRYKIIEKRQSVAFWCNPISGHATLYWYQQILGQGPKLLIQFQNNGVVDDSQLPKDRFSAERLKGVDSTLKIQPAKLEDSAVYLCASSPRVGSVGADTQYFGPGTRLTVL.

The rearrangement uses TRBV29-1 and TRBJ1-1, with 8 bases matching TRBD1. The ends lost 4 bases at V and 5 bases at J; junction bases unmatched: 3. The V gene's germline CDR1 is SQVTM and CDR2 ANQGSEA. The CDR3 extends over 12 amino acids. The CDR3 DNA sequence: TGCAGCGTTGCGGGACAGGTGACTGAAGCTTTCTTT. Encoded protein: CSVAGQVTEAFF.

V usage is TRBV6-5 and J usage is TRBJ1-2; D remains ambiguous. CDR1 and CDR2 from the germline V gene are MNHEY and SVGAGI. The V gene lost 6 bases and the J gene lost 2 bases, with 13 bases spanning the gap. The CDR3 spans 14 residues. CDR3 coding DNA: TGTGCCAGCAGACCAAACCTCCTAAACTATGGCTACACCTTC. This gives the protein CASRPNLLNYGYTF.

The chain couples TRBV19 to TRBJ2-2, with a weak D call TRBD1 (5 bases). Germline assignment: CDR1 LNHDA and CDR2 SQIVND (reference sequence). With 3 bases removed from V and 3 bases from J, the gap between germline ends came to 14 bases. CDR3 length equals 16 residues. The CDR3 nucleotides read TGTGCCAGTAGTATGGGGCGGCCAGAACACACCGGGGAGCTGTTTTTT. It yields the protein CASSMGRPEHTGELFF. The variable domain in full, with the rest retrieved from reference TRBV19 and TRBJ2-2, is DGGITQSPKYLFRKEGQNVTLSCEQNLNHDAMYWYRQDPGQGLRLIYYSQIVNDFQKGDIAEGYSVSREKKESFPLTVTSAQKNPTAFYLCASSMGRPEHTGELFFGEGSRLTVL.

The gene calls are TRBV28 and TRBJ2-7; 15 bases match TRBD2. From germline, CDR1 is MDHEN and CDR2 SYDVKM. Trimming at V came to 5 bases and at J to 10 bases, leaving 6 bases not matched to a gene. The length of the CDR3 is 14 residues. The CDR3 loop reads CASSRPGLAGGQYF. The CDR3 bases are TGTGCCAGCAGTCGACCGGGACTAGCGGGAGGACAGTACTTC.

This rearrangement joins TRBV21-1 to TRBJ2-3; the table's D gene call, TRBD2, was not cross checked with the DNA. TRBV21-1 is labeled a pseudogene. The CDR3 has 15 amino acids. CDR3 in DNA: TGTGCCAGCAGCGAACTAGCGGGGGCCACAGATACGCAGTATTTT. Its translation: CASSELAGATDTQYF.

The chain uses TRBV28 and TRBJ2-3; TRBD2 is a possible D gene (5 bases). This CDR3 is 13 amino acids long. CDR1 and CDR2 (germline): MDHEN, SYDVKM. V gave up 10 bases and J gave up 1 base, with 12 bases separating them. CDR3 bases: TGTGCCACACGGGATGGTGGCACAGATACGCAGTATTTT. Residues: CATRDGGTDTQYF.

This clone came up a few times. This chain joins TRBV10-2 and TRBJ2-1; TRBD2 matches at 14 bases. The CDR3 sequence is 15 residues long. J lost 6 bases, V lost 7 bases, and 5 bases had no gene match. Germline CDR1 is WSHSY and CDR2 is SAAADI. The CDR3 DNA is TGCGCCAGCACCTTGGGACTAGCGGGAGTCAATGAGCAGTTCTTC. It is translated as CASTLGLAGVNEQFF.

The chain is built from TRBV11-2 and TRBJ2-1; 8 bases agree with TRBD2. Germline CDR1 SGHAT, CDR2 FQNNGV. The CDR3 sequence is 15 residues long. Trimming removed 5 bases from V and 3 bases from J; junction bases left unmatched: 6. The CDR3, as DNA: TGTGCCAGCAGCCCCCGGCGGGGGGTCTACAATGAGCAGTTCTTC. Translation gives CASSPRRGVYNEQFF.

V gene TRBV19 combines with J gene TRBJ1-1; 12 bases match TRBD1. The V and J ends lost 5 bases and 4 bases, in that order; junction bases with no gene match: 5. Germline V gene data show CDR1 as LNHDA and CDR2 as SQIVND (reference sequence). The CDR3 is made up of 15 amino acids. CDR3 region: CASSPRDRGRTEAFF. CDR3 DNA sequence: TGTGCCAGTAGTCCCCGGGACAGGGGGCGCACTGAAGCTTTCTTT.

This rearrangement joins TRBV29-1 to TRBJ1-1, with D possibly matching TRBD1 (5 bases). Germline V lookup: CDR1 SQVTM, CDR2 ANQGSEA. This CDR3 region has 12 residues. The V gene lost 5 bases and the J gene lost 4 bases, with 11 bases spanning the gap. CDR3: CSVLDRGTEAFF. In DNA, the CDR3 is TGCAGCGTTCTAGATAGGGGCACTGAAGCTTTCTTT.

This clone was found a few times. The chain couples TRBV6-1 to TRBJ2-4; 7 bases agree with TRBD1. This CDR3 has 15 residues. Germline V lookup: CDR1 MNHNS, CDR2 SASEGT. The V segment lost 0 bases and the J segment 5 bases; nucleotides outside the gene matches: 4. The CDR3, as DNA: TGTGCCAGCAGTGAAGCGGACAGGAGGCAAAACATTCAGTACTTC. Its protein is CASSEADRRQNIQYF.